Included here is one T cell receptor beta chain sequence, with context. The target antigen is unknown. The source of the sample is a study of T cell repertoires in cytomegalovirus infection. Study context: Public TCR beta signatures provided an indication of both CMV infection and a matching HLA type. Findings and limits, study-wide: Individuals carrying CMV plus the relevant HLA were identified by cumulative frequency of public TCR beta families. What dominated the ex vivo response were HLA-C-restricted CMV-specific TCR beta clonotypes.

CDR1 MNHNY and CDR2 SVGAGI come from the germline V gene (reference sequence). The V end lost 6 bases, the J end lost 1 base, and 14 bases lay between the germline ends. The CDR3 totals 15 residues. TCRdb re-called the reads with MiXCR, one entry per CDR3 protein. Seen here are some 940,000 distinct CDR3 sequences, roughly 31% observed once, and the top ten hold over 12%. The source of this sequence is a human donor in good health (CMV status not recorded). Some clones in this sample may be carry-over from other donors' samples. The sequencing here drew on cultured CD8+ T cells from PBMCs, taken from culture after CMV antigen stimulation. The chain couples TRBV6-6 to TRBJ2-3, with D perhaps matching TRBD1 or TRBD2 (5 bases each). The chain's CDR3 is CASSEEWGRTDTQYF. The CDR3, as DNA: TGTGCCAGCAGCGAAGAGTGGGGACGCACAGATACGCAGTATTTT.